Listed below are T cell receptor beta chains from one sample, sequenced in a study of response to subunit inactivated influenza vaccine. TCRdb fed the RT-PCR reads into MiXCR, producing one record per CDR3 protein. The repertoire includes some 520,000 distinct CDR3 sequences, approximately 16% of them detected once, and 2.5% to 3.5% sits in the top ten. The sequenced sample was CD4+ T cells sorted from PBMCs, obtained about 23 months after vaccination. The receptors shown here come from a man aged 50 to 69 who received an inactivated influenza vaccine. The CDR3 runs from the conserved cysteine through the conserved F or W. The order of the fields is V gene, J gene, clone size, D gene, CDR3 protein, CDR3 DNA. D genes are given only for firm matches. Rows may omit the clone size; those that give it use once, few, many or a size class.

v_gene: TRBV5-1; j_gene: TRBJ2-3; abundance: NA; d_gene: NA; CDR3aa: CASSLGIKDTQYF; CDR3nt: TGCGCCAGCAGCTTGGGAATTAAAGATACGCAGTATTTT
v_gene: TRBV20-1; j_gene: TRBJ2-4; abundance: NA; d_gene: NA; CDR3aa: CSETDLAKNIQYF; CDR3nt: TGCAGTGAGACAGATCTAGCCAAAAACATTCAGTACTTC
v_gene: TRBV7-6; j_gene: TRBJ2-5; abundance: NA; d_gene: NA; CDR3aa: CASSPVGAGYQETQYF; CDR3nt: TGTGCCAGCAGCCCGGTTGGGGCGGGGTACCAAGAGACCCAGTACTTC
v_gene: TRBV4-1; j_gene: TRBJ2-3; abundance: NA; d_gene: NA; CDR3aa: CASSRAPTDTQYF; CDR3nt: TGCGCCAGCAGCCGGGCCCCCACAGATACGCAGTATTTT
v_gene: TRBV28; j_gene: TRBJ2-7; abundance: NA; d_gene: TRBD2; CDR3aa: CASTPGGTPYEQYF; CDR3nt: TGTGCCAGCACCCCGGGAGGCACCCCCTACGAGCAGTACTTC
v_gene: TRBV20-1; j_gene: TRBJ2-1; abundance: few; d_gene: NA; CDR3aa: CSARHRSSYNEQFF; CDR3nt: TGCAGTGCTAGACACCGGAGCTCCTACAATGAGCAGTTCTTC
v_gene: TRBV29-1; j_gene: TRBJ2-3; abundance: NA; d_gene: NA; CDR3aa: CSVEIRAYTDTQYF; CDR3nt: TGCAGCGTTGAGATTCGAGCGTACACAGATACGCAGTATTTT
v_gene: TRBV20-1; j_gene: TRBJ1-5; abundance: few; d_gene: NA; CDR3aa: CSALAAQGNQPQHF; CDR3nt: TGCAGTGCTTTAGCGGCGCAGGGCAATCAGCCCCAGCATTTT
v_gene: TRBV7-2; j_gene: TRBJ1-5; abundance: few; d_gene: NA; CDR3aa: CASSPRDAFNQPQHF; CDR3nt: TGTGCCAGCAGCCCTCGGGACGCCTTCAATCAGCCCCAGCATTTT
v_gene: TRBV30; j_gene: TRBJ1-1; abundance: NA; d_gene: NA; CDR3aa: CAWRRTVNTEAFF; CDR3nt: TGTGCCTGGAGACGGACCGTGAACACTGAAGCTTTCTTT
v_gene: TRBV9; j_gene: TRBJ1-6; abundance: few; d_gene: TRBD1; CDR3aa: CASSVASGGGSPLHF; CDR3nt: TGTGCCAGCAGCGTAGCTTCAGGGGGAGGATCACCCCTCCACTTT